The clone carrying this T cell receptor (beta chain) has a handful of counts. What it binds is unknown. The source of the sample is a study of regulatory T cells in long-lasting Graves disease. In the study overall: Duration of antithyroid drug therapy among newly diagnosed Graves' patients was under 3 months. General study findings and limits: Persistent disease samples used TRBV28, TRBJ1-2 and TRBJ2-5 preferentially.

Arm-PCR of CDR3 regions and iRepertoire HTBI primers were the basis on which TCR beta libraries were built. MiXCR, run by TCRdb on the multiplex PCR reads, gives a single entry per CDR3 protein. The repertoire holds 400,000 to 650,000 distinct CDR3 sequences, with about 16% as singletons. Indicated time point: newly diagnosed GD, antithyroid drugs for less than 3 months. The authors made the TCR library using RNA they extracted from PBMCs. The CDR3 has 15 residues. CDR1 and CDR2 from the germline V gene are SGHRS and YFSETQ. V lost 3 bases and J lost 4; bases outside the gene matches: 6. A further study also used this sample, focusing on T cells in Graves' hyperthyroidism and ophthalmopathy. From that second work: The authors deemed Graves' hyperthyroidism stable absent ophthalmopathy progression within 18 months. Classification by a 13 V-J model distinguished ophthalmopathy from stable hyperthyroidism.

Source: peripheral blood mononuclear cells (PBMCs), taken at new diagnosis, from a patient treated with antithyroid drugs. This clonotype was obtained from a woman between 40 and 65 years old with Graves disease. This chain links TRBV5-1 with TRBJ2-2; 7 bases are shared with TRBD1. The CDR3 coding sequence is TGCGCCAGCAGCTCCTTGACAGGGCGCACCGGGGAGCTGTTTTTT. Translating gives CASSSLTGRTGELFF.